This is a list of T cell receptor beta chains from one sample in a study of Ad26.COV2.S vaccination and SARS-CoV-2 variants. The assay was immunoSEQ multiplex PCR, and TCRdb's table has in-frame clones only and misses some. This sample yields 360,000 or so clones, of which about 91% are seen a single time; under 2% belongs to the top ten. The input for sequencing was peripheral blood, taken in a trial of Ad26.COV2.S vaccine versus placebo. The receptor set was obtained from a person aged 18-65 years who received the Ad26.COV2.S COVID-19 vaccine or a placebo. The CDR3 runs from the conserved cysteine through the conserved F or W. Fields, in order: clone size, V gene, D gene, J gene, CDR3 DNA, CDR3 protein. A D gene is named only where the DNA matches it firmly. Size tells how often a clone was seen (once, few, many) or the class of an expanded clone, and some rows leave it out.

clone_size: NA
v_call: TRBV15
d_call: TRBD2
j_call: TRBJ2-7
cdr3_nt: TGTGCCACCAGTCGGTCTAGCGGGGACTACGAGCAGTACTTC
cdr3_aa: CATSRSSGDYEQYF

clone_size: NA
v_call: TRBV6-4
d_call: NA
j_call: TRBJ2-5
cdr3_nt: TGTGCCAGCAGTGACTTTCTGTCCCCAAAGGAAGAGACCCAGTACTTC
cdr3_aa: CASSDFLSPKEETQYF

clone_size: NA
v_call: TRBV4-1
d_call: TRBD2
j_call: TRBJ2-1
cdr3_nt: TGCGCCAGCAGCCTGGGGCTAGCGGGAGGGCCTGGCAATGAGCAGTTCTTC
cdr3_aa: CASSLGLAGGPGNEQFF

clone_size: once
v_call: TRBV7-8
d_call: TRBD1
j_call: TRBJ1-5
cdr3_nt: TGTGCCAGCACCGCGAGGGGGCTCGATAGTAATCAGCCCCAGCATTTT
cdr3_aa: CASTARGLDSNQPQHF

clone_size: NA
v_call: TRBV7-6
d_call: NA
j_call: TRBJ2-3
cdr3_nt: TGTGCCAGCAGCGCGACAAAGACAGTAGATACGCAGTATTTT
cdr3_aa: CASSATKTVDTQYF

clone_size: NA
v_call: TRBV4-3
d_call: TRBD2
j_call: TRBJ2-3
cdr3_nt: TGCGCCAGCAGCCAAGTTTTCGGACTAGATGTGTCTGATACGCAGTATTTT
cdr3_aa: CASSQVFGLDVSDTQYF

clone_size: NA
v_call: TRBV19
d_call: TRBD1
j_call: TRBJ1-5
cdr3_nt: TGTGCCAGTAGGGCTAGTGACAGGGGAGGCAATCAGCCCCAGCATTTT
cdr3_aa: CASRASDRGGNQPQHF

clone_size: once
v_call: TRBV19
d_call: NA
j_call: TRBJ2-1
cdr3_nt: TGTGCCAGTAGTATAGACAGGAGCTCCTACAATGAGCAGTTCTTC
cdr3_aa: CASSIDRSSYNEQFF

clone_size: NA
v_call: TRBV28
d_call: TRBD2
j_call: TRBJ2-2
cdr3_nt: TGTGCCAGCAGTTCTAGACTAGCGGGAGCATTCACCGGGGAGCTGTTTTTT
cdr3_aa: CASSSRLAGAFTGELFF

clone_size: NA
v_call: TRBV10-3
d_call: NA
j_call: TRBJ2-7
cdr3_nt: TGTGCCATCACCCCCTCTTCGATGGGGGAGCAGTACTTC
cdr3_aa: CAITPSSMGEQYF

clone_size: NA
v_call: TRBV11-2
d_call: NA
j_call: TRBJ2-5
cdr3_nt: TGTGCCAGCAGCCTTTCGACGCAAGAGACCCAGTACTTC
cdr3_aa: CASSLSTQETQYF

clone_size: NA
v_call: TRBV6-5
d_call: NA
j_call: TRBJ2-5
cdr3_nt: TGTGCCAGCAGTAACTCTGGCGGATTGCAAGAGACCCAGTACTTC
cdr3_aa: CASSNSGGLQETQYF

clone_size: NA
v_call: TRBV7-6
d_call: TRBD2
j_call: TRBJ2-3
cdr3_nt: TGTGCCAGCAGCCCCACGACTAGCGACGGGACAGATACGCAGTATTTT
cdr3_aa: CASSPTTSDGTDTQYF

clone_size: NA
v_call: TRBV9
d_call: NA
j_call: TRBJ2-2
cdr3_nt: TGTGCCAGCAGCCCTAGATTCGCCGGGTGGGGGGAGCTGTTTTTT
cdr3_aa: CASSPRFAGWGELFF

clone_size: NA
v_call: TRBV4-3
d_call: NA
j_call: TRBJ2-1
cdr3_nt: TGCGCCAGCAGCCAAGATGAGACTGATGAGCAGTTCTTC
cdr3_aa: CASSQDETDEQFF

clone_size: NA
v_call: TRBV6-2/TRBV6-3
d_call: NA
j_call: TRBJ2-4
cdr3_nt: TGTGCCAGCAGTTACTCAGCGGGCGGCGGAAGAGACATTCAGTACTTC
cdr3_aa: CASSYSAGGGRDIQYF

clone_size: NA
v_call: TRBV27
d_call: TRBD1
j_call: TRBJ1-2
cdr3_nt: TGTGCCAGCAGTTTATCAAGAGGACAGGGCATCCATGGCTACACCTTC
cdr3_aa: CASSLSRGQGIHGYTF

clone_size: once
v_call: TRBV19
d_call: NA
j_call: TRBJ1-1
cdr3_nt: TGTGCCAGTAGTAGGACAGTTGGACGGACGCAGAACACTGAAGCTTTCTTT
cdr3_aa: CASSRTVGRTQNTEAFF

clone_size: NA
v_call: TRBV27
d_call: NA
j_call: TRBJ2-7
cdr3_nt: TGTGCCACGGCCCCCCTAGGAGGCGGCAGGTCCTACGAGCAGTACTTC
cdr3_aa: CATAPLGGGRSYEQYF

clone_size: NA
v_call: TRBV11-2
d_call: NA
j_call: TRBJ2-7
cdr3_nt: TGTGCCAGCAGCTTCAGAGCCGCCACCGGCTACGAGCAGTACTTC
cdr3_aa: CASSFRAATGYEQYF

clone_size: NA
v_call: TRBV5-1
d_call: NA
j_call: TRBJ2-7
cdr3_nt: TGCGCCAGCAGGGCGTTGGCGGGCGAGCAGTACTTC
cdr3_aa: CASRALAGEQYF

clone_size: NA
v_call: TRBV6-5
d_call: NA
j_call: TRBJ2-7
cdr3_nt: TGTGCCAGCAGTTACAGCGGCGAGCAGTACTTC
cdr3_aa: CASSYSGEQYF

clone_size: NA
v_call: TRBV7-2
d_call: TRBD2
j_call: TRBJ2-2
cdr3_nt: TGTGCCAGCAGCTTATCGGCGGGAGTATTGGGGGAGCTGTTTTTT
cdr3_aa: CASSLSAGVLGELFF

clone_size: NA
v_call: TRBV7-9
d_call: TRBD2
j_call: TRBJ2-5
cdr3_nt: TGTGCCAGCAGCTCGGGACTAGCGGGAGGAGAGACCCAGTACTTC
cdr3_aa: CASSSGLAGGETQYF

clone_size: NA
v_call: TRBV28
d_call: TRBD2
j_call: TRBJ2-1
cdr3_nt: TGTGCCAGCAGACAGGGCTTAGCGGGAGGACACAATGAGCAGTTCTTC
cdr3_aa: CASRQGLAGGHNEQFF

clone_size: NA
v_call: TRBV6-2/TRBV6-3
d_call: NA
j_call: TRBJ1-1
cdr3_nt: TGTGCCAGCAGTTACGAGGTCGCCAAAGCTTTCTTT
cdr3_aa: CASSYEVAKAFF

clone_size: few
v_call: TRBV27
d_call: TRBD1
j_call: TRBJ1-6
cdr3_nt: TGTGCCAGCAGTCTTCGAGGGGGCGCGAGGAATTCACCCCTCCACTTT
cdr3_aa: CASSLRGGARNSPLHF

clone_size: NA
v_call: TRBV9
d_call: TRBD1
j_call: TRBJ2-7
cdr3_nt: TGTGCCAGCAGCGTGGGACAGTCTACGGAGCAGTACTTC
cdr3_aa: CASSVGQSTEQYF

clone_size: once
v_call: TRBV2
d_call: NA
j_call: TRBJ1-4
cdr3_nt: TGTGCCAGCAGCCGACGGAATAATGAAAAACTGTTTTTT
cdr3_aa: CASSRRNNEKLFF

clone_size: NA
v_call: TRBV5-4
d_call: NA
j_call: TRBJ1-1
cdr3_nt: TGTGCCAGCAGCTTGGGGGGTGACCCCCGGCCTTTCTTT
cdr3_aa: CASSLGGDPRPFF

clone_size: few
v_call: TRBV5-5
d_call: NA
j_call: TRBJ2-3
cdr3_nt: TGTGCCAGCAGCTTGGGGGCAGGGGCGGATACGCAGTATTTT
cdr3_aa: CASSLGAGADTQYF

clone_size: NA
v_call: TRBV4-1
d_call: TRBD1
j_call: TRBJ2-3
cdr3_nt: TGCGCCAGCAGCCAAGGACAGGGGGCGCGATTTGGAGATACGCAGTATTTT
cdr3_aa: CASSQGQGARFGDTQYF

clone_size: once
v_call: TRBV4-1
d_call: TRBD2
j_call: TRBJ2-5
cdr3_nt: TGCGCCAGCAGCCCGGGGGGGTCTCCGCGGGGGGAGACCCAGTACTTC
cdr3_aa: CASSPGGSPRGETQYF

clone_size: NA
v_call: TRBV7-3
d_call: NA
j_call: TRBJ2-7
cdr3_nt: TGTGCCAGCACCGAGAGTCTCTACGAGCAGTACTTC
cdr3_aa: CASTESLYEQYF

clone_size: NA
v_call: TRBV9
d_call: NA
j_call: TRBJ1-1
cdr3_nt: TGTGCCAGCAGCGTAGGGGGGACCATGAACACTGAAGCTTTCTTT
cdr3_aa: CASSVGGTMNTEAFF

clone_size: NA
v_call: TRBV7-9
d_call: NA
j_call: TRBJ2-5
cdr3_nt: TGTGCCAGCAGCTTTAGAGCGGGCCTCGAGACCCAGTACTTC
cdr3_aa: CASSFRAGLETQYF

clone_size: NA
v_call: TRBV29-1
d_call: TRBD1
j_call: TRBJ1-5
cdr3_nt: TGCAGCGTGGGACAGGGGGCGGGCGGCAATCAGCCCCAGCATTTT
cdr3_aa: CSVGQGAGGNQPQHF

clone_size: NA
v_call: TRBV2
d_call: NA
j_call: TRBJ2-7
cdr3_nt: TGTGCCAGCAGTGATGCCCGGCTAGAGCAGTACTTC
cdr3_aa: CASSDARLEQYF

clone_size: NA
v_call: TRBV7-3
d_call: NA
j_call: TRBJ2-1
cdr3_nt: TGTGCCAGCAGCCCCGGGACCCGCTCCTACAATGAGCAGTTCTTC
cdr3_aa: CASSPGTRSYNEQFF

clone_size: NA
v_call: TRBV3-1/TRBV3-2
d_call: TRBD2
j_call: TRBJ2-7
cdr3_nt: TGTGCCAGCAGCCAAAAAAGGGGCGGGAGATCCTACGAGCAGTACTTC
cdr3_aa: CASSQKRGGRSYEQYF

clone_size: NA
v_call: TRBV11-2
d_call: TRBD1
j_call: TRBJ1-2
cdr3_nt: TGTGCCAGCAGCCCGGAGGGACAGATCTATGGCTACACCTTC
cdr3_aa: CASSPEGQIYGYTF

clone_size: NA
v_call: TRBV27
d_call: NA
j_call: TRBJ1-1
cdr3_nt: TGTGCCAGCAGTTTAGAGGAAGGAACTGAAGCTTTCTTT
cdr3_aa: CASSLEEGTEAFF

clone_size: NA
v_call: TRBV9
d_call: NA
j_call: TRBJ2-7
cdr3_nt: TGTGCCAGCAGCGCCACTTGGCGGGAATCTTACGAGCAGTACTTC
cdr3_aa: CASSATWRESYEQYF

clone_size: NA
v_call: TRBV7-2
d_call: TRBD1
j_call: TRBJ2-2
cdr3_nt: TGTGCCAGCAGTCAAGGACAGGGTCACAGGACCGGGGAGCTGTTTTTT
cdr3_aa: CASSQGQGHRTGELFF

clone_size: few
v_call: TRBV18
d_call: TRBD1
j_call: TRBJ1-5
cdr3_nt: TGTGCCAGCTCACCATCGGGACAGGCCTATCAGCCCCAGCATTTT
cdr3_aa: CASSPSGQAYQPQHF

clone_size: NA
v_call: TRBV19
d_call: NA
j_call: TRBJ2-5
cdr3_nt: TGTGCCAGTAGTGGGCCCAGGTGGGGCCGTGCAGACACAGAGACCCAGTACTTC
cdr3_aa: CASSGPRWGRADTETQYF

clone_size: NA
v_call: TRBV5-1
d_call: NA
j_call: TRBJ2-1
cdr3_nt: TGCGCCAGCAGCCCAGGGATCATGCAGTTCTTC
cdr3_aa: CASSPGIMQFF

clone_size: NA
v_call: TRBV11-2
d_call: NA
j_call: TRBJ2-7
cdr3_nt: TGTGCCAGCAGCTTAGATCGGTGGTCGAGATCGGAGCAGTACTTC
cdr3_aa: CASSLDRWSRSEQYF

clone_size: NA
v_call: TRBV27
d_call: NA
j_call: TRBJ2-3
cdr3_nt: TGTGCCAGCAGTTTCGGAGGGTACCTCACAGATACGCAGTATTTT
cdr3_aa: CASSFGGYLTDTQYF

clone_size: once
v_call: TRBV9
d_call: NA
j_call: TRBJ2-3
cdr3_nt: TGTGCCAGCGGCGGAGGGAGATCCCTACGCACAGATACGCAGTATTTT
cdr3_aa: CASGGGRSLRTDTQYF

clone_size: once
v_call: TRBV9
d_call: TRBD1
j_call: TRBJ1-2
cdr3_nt: TGTGCCAGCAGCCCAGAAGGACAGGGTAGCGGCTACACCTTC
cdr3_aa: CASSPEGQGSGYTF

clone_size: NA
v_call: TRBV6-5
d_call: TRBD1
j_call: TRBJ2-2
cdr3_nt: TGTGCCAGCAGTTCACAGGGGGCGCGCGCCGGGGAGCTGTTTTTT
cdr3_aa: CASSSQGARAGELFF